The present TCR beta chain was sequenced within a study of blood T cell repertoires in COVID-19 (dated by TCRdb to about 2020). Regarding the study in general: Samples from collaborators originated in the United States, Italy and Spain and spanned both the acute and convalescent phases of COVID-19. The material from the prospective study consisted of cDNA or gDNA derived from T cells, B-cell-depleted T cells, or PBMCs. Deeply sampled blood TCRbeta repertoires from subjects exposed to, actively infected with, or recovered from COVID-19 were included in the dataset. The repertoires were made available in a free public database intended to serve as a resource for research on the immune response to SARS-CoV-2. Samples were obtained from the ongoing ImmuneRACE study (first 160 participants) and from over a thousand subjects provided by 6 global collaborators. Nearly every sample came with metadata listing a de-identified subject ID, COVID-19 status, age in years and sex. Where available, HLA class I and class II types were taken from metadata supplied by the sample provider and were not determined by assay-based typing. General findings and caveats noted by the study authors: How much clinical and demographic metadata was included differed by source and by participant, and the metadata was provided uncurated.

With regard to this clone: Its antigen is not yet known. The sample holds no much larger clone one base away, and base qualities are not on file.

CDR1 and CDR2 (SQVTM, ANQGSEA) derive from the germline V gene. The CDR3 covers 13 residues, taking in both the cysteine and the phenylalanine. The only DNA kept is the CDR3, 39 bases in frame from the first base. V was cut back by 4 bases and J by 7 bases, leaving a gap of 14 bases between them. The collaborating institutions used their own protocols to collect whole blood in K2EDTA tubes. For TCRbeta analysis, collaborators shipped samples in one of three forms: frozen whole blood, isolated PBMCs, or DNA extracted from either of those sample types. TCRbeta CDR3 regions were amplified from genomic DNA by means of the immunoSEQ Assay, a bias-controlled multiplex PCR. On the authors' methods: Nucleated cell counts per sample were estimated from amplification of reference gene primers within the assay. To quantify the absolute abundance of each unique TCRbeta CDR3 rearrangement, sequence reads were collapsed and filtered. For each sample, productive Simpson clonality was calculated as the square root of Simpson's diversity index across productive rearrangements. Here the immuneACCESS table is served through TCRdb, limited to in-frame sequences with V and J called. Missing clones are a known gap in these copies; in checked studies unresolved V genes cover under half, and the rest lacks a known reason. V, J and clone size reflect that table, while D and trimming were determined from the DNA. This sample gives around 350,000 clones in total; around 87% of them show up just once. Of the sample, less than 3.5% falls within the top ten clones.

Material for sequencing was peripheral blood. This receptor was obtained from a human donor in a cohort sampled during active COVID-19. The V and J genes are TRBV29-1 and TRBJ2-1; possibly the D gene is TRBD1, per 5 matching bases. The DNA sequence is given as TGCAGCGTTGCCCACAGGTCCATTAATGAGCAGTTCTTC. Its translation reads: CSVAHRSINEQFF.